This TCR beta chain was sequenced during a study of T cells expressing NK-cell markers (dated by TCRdb to 2018 to 2020). For the wider study: TCR beta-chain repertoires were profiled in sorted CD3+CD56+NKG2C+, CD3+CD56+NKG2C- and CD3+CD56-NKG2C+ T-cell subsets from several donors. Of the eight sequenced donors, seven were found to be HCMV-seropositive and one was found to be HCMV-seronegative. All eight donors whose samples were sequenced were randomly selected healthy volunteers, three of them men and five women. The libraries were sequenced on Illumina HiSeq 2000/2500, MiSeq or NextSeq, producing 2 x 150 bp reads.

Looking up the germline V gene yields CDR1 SQVTM and CDR2 ANQGSEA. The CDR3 spans 11 residues, from the cysteine through the phenylalanine. Only the protein sequence is given. What the work shows at the level of the full study, not this receptor alone: Whether the expanded NKG2C-expressing T cell clones were specific for HCMV antigens was left unclear. In six or seven donors, the dominant CD3+CD56+NKG2C+ clonotypes ranked among the top 10 CD8+ clonotypes, making up roughly 1.0-7.0% of CD8+ T cells. Those dominant clonotypes were again the most abundant among CD3+CD56-NKG2C+ cells in a handful of donors, at about 25-60.1%.

The sequencing machine was an Illumina HiSeq 2000. TCR beta cDNA libraries were made by 5'RACE template switching that added a universal primer site and unique molecular identifiers. Synthesis of cDNA was primed from the TCR beta constant segment and was followed by two consecutive PCR amplification steps. The study's processing was this. MIGEC was used to demultiplex reads and group the reads by UMI, and MiTCR was used to assemble and quantify clonotypes. To exclude erroneous sequences, only TCR cDNA sequences supported by at least two reads were retained. The tcR package was used for downstream repertoire analysis, and clonotypes were matched between fractions using CDR3 nucleotide sequence together with V segment. VDJmatch was used to annotate antigen specificity against VDJdb, with one amino acid substitution in CDR3 allowed. TCRdb reprocessed the reads, so every CDR3 protein sequence counts as one entry and DNA is not shown. These V and J calls are TCRdb output, not the study's own analysis. This sample's records show about 3,400 distinct CDR3 sequences. 89% of the sample lies in the top ten.

HCMV-specific IgG was detected in serum with a commercial ELISA kit to determine HCMV serostatus. Ficoll density gradient centrifugation was used to isolate peripheral blood mononuclear cells from blood. About this clonotype itself: Which antigen it targets is not known.

Sequenced input: blood T cells: a sorted CD56 or NKG2C T cell subset, CD4+ or CD8+ T cells, or bulk PBMC T cells (not recorded which). The sequence derives from a man aged 18-75 years in good health. Recombination joined TRBV29-1 with TRBJ2-3; TCRdb reports TRBD1, a call that lacks DNA to check it against. The encoded CDR3 is CSVLLADILYF.